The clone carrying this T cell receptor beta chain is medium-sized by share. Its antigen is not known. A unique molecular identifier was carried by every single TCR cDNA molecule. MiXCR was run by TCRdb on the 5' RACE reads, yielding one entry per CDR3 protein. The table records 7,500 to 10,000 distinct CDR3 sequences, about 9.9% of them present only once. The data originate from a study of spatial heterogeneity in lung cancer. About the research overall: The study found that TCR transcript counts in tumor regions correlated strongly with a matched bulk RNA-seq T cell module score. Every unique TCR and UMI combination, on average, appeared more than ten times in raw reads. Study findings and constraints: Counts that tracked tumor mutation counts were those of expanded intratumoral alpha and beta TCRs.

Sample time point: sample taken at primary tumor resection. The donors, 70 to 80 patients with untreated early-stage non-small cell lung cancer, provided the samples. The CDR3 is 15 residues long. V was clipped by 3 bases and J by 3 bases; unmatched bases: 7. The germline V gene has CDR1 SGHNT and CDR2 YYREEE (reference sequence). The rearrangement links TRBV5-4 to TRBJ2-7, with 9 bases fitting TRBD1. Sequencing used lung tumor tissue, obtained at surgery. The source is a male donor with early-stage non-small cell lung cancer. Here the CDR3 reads CASSYVGTGNYEQYF. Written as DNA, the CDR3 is TGTGCCAGCAGCTATGTAGGGACAGGGAACTACGAGCAGTACTTC.